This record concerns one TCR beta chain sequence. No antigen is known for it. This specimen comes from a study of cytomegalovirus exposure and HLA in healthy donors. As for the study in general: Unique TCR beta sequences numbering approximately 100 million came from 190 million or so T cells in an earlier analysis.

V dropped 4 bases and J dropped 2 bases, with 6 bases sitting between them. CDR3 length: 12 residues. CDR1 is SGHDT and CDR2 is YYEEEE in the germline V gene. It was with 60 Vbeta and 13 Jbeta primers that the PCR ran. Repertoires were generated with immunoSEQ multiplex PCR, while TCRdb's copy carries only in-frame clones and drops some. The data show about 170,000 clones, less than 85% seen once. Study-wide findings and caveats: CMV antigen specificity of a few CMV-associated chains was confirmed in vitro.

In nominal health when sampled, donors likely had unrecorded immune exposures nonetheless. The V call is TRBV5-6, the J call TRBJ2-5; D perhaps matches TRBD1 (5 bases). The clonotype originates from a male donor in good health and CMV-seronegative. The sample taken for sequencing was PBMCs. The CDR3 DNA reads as TGTGCCAGCAGCCGACAGCAAGAGACCCAGTACTTC. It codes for CASSRQQETQYF.